The entry below gives a single T cell receptor beta chain sequence along with its context. The CDR3 consists of 15 residues. The V segment lost 4 bases and the J segment 1 base; nucleotides outside the gene matches: 8. Germline V gene lookup returns CDR1 SGDLS and CDR2 YYNGEE. These data originate in a study of blood T cell repertoires in COVID-19. Turning to the study itself: Some COVID-19 samples were acute and others convalescent; all came from the United States, Italy and Spain. PBMCs, B-cell-depleted T cells, or T cells were the source of the cDNA or gDNA that made up the material.

Original processing methods: Quantification of nucleated cells was approximated via reference gene primer amplification. Data came from immunoSEQ multiplex PCR; TCRdb stores just in-frame clones and leaves some out. V and J calls and clone size are those listed in that table; D and trimming were worked out from the DNA. The table has over 60,000 clones, 82% seen once; the top ten hold around a sixth. Sequencing was done on a sample of peripheral blood. J is TRBJ2-7 and V is TRBV9, with 7 positions matching TRBD1. This TCR was sampled from a human donor in a cohort sampled during active COVID-19. As DNA, the CDR3 is TGTGCCAGCAGCCCAGGGGGATTTGGGTCCTACGAGCAGTACTTC. Its protein product is CASSPGGFGSYEQYF.